This is a list of T cell receptor beta chains from one sample in a study of cytomegalovirus exposure and HLA in healthy donors. Measured with immunoSEQ multiplex PCR; TCRdb has only the in-frame clones, and not every one. Among under 150,000 clones listed, 75% to 85% were seen once. Sequences were obtained from PBMCs. The source is a woman aged 40 to 55 in good health and CMV-seropositive. The CDR3 runs from the conserved cysteine through the conserved F or W. The D gene is left open where the match is weak. For some rows the clone size is stated as once, few or many, or as a class when expanded; others skip it.

.,TRBV28,.,TRBJ1-6,TGTGCCATATTATCCAGCTCCTATAATTCACCCCTCCACTTT,CAILSSSYNSPLHF
.,TRBV11-3,TRBD1,TRBJ2-1,TGTGCCAGCAGTCCCTCGACCGGGACAGGGCACTACAATGAGCAGTTCTTC,CASSPSTGTGHYNEQFF
once,TRBV9,TRBD1,TRBJ1-6,TGTGCCAGCAGCGGCACAGGGGACTATAATTCACCCCTCCACTTT,CASSGTGDYNSPLHF
.,TRBV5-1,TRBD1,TRBJ2-1,TGCGCCAGCAGCGGGGGACAGGGGAGATACAATGAGCAGTTCTTC,CASSGGQGRYNEQFF
.,TRBV18,TRBD1,TRBJ1-2,TGTGCCAGCTCATCGGACAGGGCCGGCTATGGCTACACCTTC,CASSSDRAGYGYTF
.,TRBV29-1,TRBD1,TRBJ1-1,TGCAGCGTTGGGGGACAGGGGACTGAAGCTTTCTTT,CSVGGQGTEAFF
.,TRBV2,.,TRBJ1-1,TGTGCCAGCAGTGAAAGGGCCCCTGGGGGGGCTTTCTTT,CASSERAPGGAFF
.,TRBV6-5,.,TRBJ1-5,TGTGCCAGCAGTTTCCAAAAGCCCCCTAGCAATCAGCCCCAGCATTTT,CASSFQKPPSNQPQHF
.,TRBV6-1,.,TRBJ2-4,TGTGCCACCCGGTTAGCCAAAAACATTCAGTACTTC,CATRLAKNIQYF
.,TRBV5-1,.,TRBJ1-1,TGCGCCAGCAGCTTGGGGGCCCTCATGAACACTGAAGCTTTCTTT,CASSLGALMNTEAFF
.,TRBV16,TRBD1,TRBJ2-2,TGTGCCAGCAGCCAACGGACAGGGCCCGGGGAGCTGTTTTTT,CASSQRTGPGELFF
.,TRBV11-1,TRBD1,TRBJ2-4,TGTGCCAGCAGCCCGGGACAGGGAAACATTCAGTACTTC,CASSPGQGNIQYF
.,TRBV28,.,TRBJ1-1,TGTGCCAGCAGTTTTTCCAGCGGCACTGAAGCTTTCTTT,CASSFSSGTEAFF
.,TRBV4-3,.,TRBJ1-1,TGCGCCAGCAGCAGGGGTGAGAACACTGAAGCTTTCTTT,CASSRGENTEAFF
.,TRBV7-2,TRBD1,TRBJ2-3,TGTGCCAGCAGCTTAGGGACAGGGAGGTCTACGCAGTATTTT,CASSLGTGRSTQYF
.,TRBV5-1,TRBD2,TRBJ2-7,TGCGCCAGCAGCCCATGGACAGGACTAGCGTCACTCTACGAGCAGTACTTC,CASSPWTGLASLYEQYF
.,TRBV19,TRBD1,TRBJ2-2,TGTGCCAGTAGTAGGACAGGGGGAACCGGGGAGCTGTTTTTT,CASSRTGGTGELFF
.,TRBV19,.,TRBJ1-1,TGTGCCTGCGAACCCGGCGGGAACACTGAAGCTTTCTTT,CACEPGGNTEAFF
.,TRBV4-2,TRBD1,TRBJ2-7,TGTGCCAGCAGCCAAGATTTGGGACAGGGGTACCTCTACGAGCAGTACTTC,CASSQDLGQGYLYEQYF
.,TRBV7-2,TRBD2,TRBJ2-3,TGTGCCAGCTCTCCCCTGGGACTAGCGAGAGATACGCAGTATTTT,CASSPLGLARDTQYF
.,TRBV5-4,.,TRBJ1-1,TGTGCCAGCAGCCAGACAGAGAACACTGAAGCTTTCTTT,CASSQTENTEAFF
few,TRBV4-3,TRBD2,TRBJ2-1,TGCGCCAGCAGTCCTAATCGGGAGGATGAGCAGTTCTTC,CASSPNREDEQFF
few,TRBV7-2,.,TRBJ2-5,TGTGCCAGCAGCTTAACGCGAGAGACCCAGTACTTC,CASSLTRETQYF
.,TRBV10-3,TRBD2,TRBJ2-1,TGTGCCATCAGTGATAAGGCGGGAGGGAATGAGCAGTTCTTC,CAISDKAGGNEQFF
.,TRBV19,TRBD1,TRBJ1-5,TGTGCCAGTAGTATAGCCGGGACAGGGAAGGATCAGCCCCAGCATTTT,CASSIAGTGKDQPQHF
.,TRBV29-1,.,TRBJ2-7,TGCAGCGTTATAGGACAGAGCTACGAGCAGTACTTC,CSVIGQSYEQYF
.,TRBV14,TRBD1,TRBJ2-1,TGTGCCAGCAGCCAATTCGGGACAGGGTCTCGATGGCAGTTCTTC,CASSQFGTGSRWQFF
.,TRBV28,.,TRBJ2-7,TGTGCCAGCAGTTGGAGCGGATCCTCCTACGAGCAGTACTTC,CASSWSGSSYEQYF
.,TRBV6-5,TRBD1,TRBJ1-5,TGTGCCAGCAGTTACAACAGGGGCCAGCCCCAGCATTTT,CASSYNRGQPQHF
.,TRBV2,TRBD2,TRBJ2-3,TGTGCCAGCAGTGAAGGGGGGGGTATGAGGACAGATACGCAGTATTTT,CASSEGGGMRTDTQYF
once,TRBV5-1,TRBD2,TRBJ2-5,TGCGCCAGCAGACCTGGTGGTAGCGGGCCTCAAGAGACCCAGTACTTC,CASRPGGSGPQETQYF
.,TRBV7-3,TRBD2,TRBJ2-2,TGTGCCAGCAGCTTAAAAGGCGGGGGGGCAACCGGGGAGCTGTTTTTT,CASSLKGGGATGELFF
.,TRBV7-2,.,TRBJ1-3,TGTGCCAGCAGAGCTGGGACACCTTACTCTGGAAACACCATATATTTT,CASRAGTPYSGNTIYF
.,TRBV5-1,TRBD1,TRBJ2-7,TGCGCCAGCAGCCCGGGACAGGGCGGCTACGAGCAGTACTTC,CASSPGQGGYEQYF
.,TRBV7-3,.,TRBJ2-3,TGTGCCAGCAGCGAATACTCCGCGGTTGGTACGCAGTATTTT,CASSEYSAVGTQYF
.,TRBV2,.,TRBJ2-3,TGTGCCAGCAGTGTTGGCAGGGGTCGAAATACGCAGTATTTT,CASSVGRGRNTQYF
.,TRBV7-8,TRBD1,TRBJ1-4,TGTGCCAGCAGCTTGGGCCCAGGGGGCCAGGATGAAAAACTGTTTTTT,CASSLGPGGQDEKLFF
.,TRBV4-1,.,TRBJ2-1,TGCGCCAGCAGCCAAGGAAGGCAGGGGAGCTACAATGAGCAGTTCTTC,CASSQGRQGSYNEQFF
.,TRBV5-6,.,TRBJ2-5,TGTGCCAGCAGCTTACTCAGGGGATCAGGAGAGACCCAGTACTTC,CASSLLRGSGETQYF
.,TRBV10-1,TRBD2,TRBJ2-7,TGCGCCAGCAGTCCGCGGGGGAGGAACCAACCCTACGAGCAGTACTTC,CASSPRGRNQPYEQYF
.,TRBV6-5,.,TRBJ1-1,TGTGCCAGCACCTCCTTTGGAGGGAACACTGAAGCTTTCTTT,CASTSFGGNTEAFF
.,TRBV10-3,TRBD2,TRBJ2-2,TGTGCCATCAGTGAGGTAGCGGGAGACACCGGGGAGCTGTTTTTT,CAISEVAGDTGELFF
few,TRBV4-1,.,TRBJ2-2,TGCGCCAGCAGCCCTTTAATCCGGCCAGCGACGAACACCGGGGAGCTGTTTTTT,CASSPLIRPATNTGELFF
few,TRBV21-1,.,TRBJ2-3,TGTGCCAGCCTCCTCGACTGCGCAGATACGCAGTATTTT,CASLLDCADTQYF
.,TRBV7-9,.,TRBJ1-5,TGTGCCAGCAGCCCACTAAATCAGCCCCAGCATTTT,CASSPLNQPQHF
.,TRBV7-7,TRBD2,TRBJ2-7,TGTGCTAGCAGCTTAGGACTAGAGGGGGAGCAGTACTTC,CASSLGLEGEQYF
.,TRBV19,TRBD1,TRBJ1-2,TGTGCCAGCAAAGACAGGGGCTATGGCTACACCTTC,CASKDRGYGYTF
.,TRBV29-1,.,TRBJ2-1,TGCAGCGTTGACAGTCCAGGGCGCTCCTACAATGAGCAGTTCTTC,CSVDSPGRSYNEQFF
.,TRBV4-1,TRBD2,TRBJ2-7,TGCGCCAGCACCCCAAGGTTAGCGGGAGAACTCGTCTACGAGCAGTACTTC,CASTPRLAGELVYEQYF
few,TRBV28,TRBD1,TRBJ1-6,TGTGCCAGCAGTTTACCGGGGCAGGGGGCAGTTGATTCACCCCTCCACTTT,CASSLPGQGAVDSPLHF
.,TRBV6-1,TRBD1,TRBJ2-2,TGTGCCAGTAGGGGACAGGGGCGTTACGGGGAGCTGTTTTTT,CASRGQGRYGELFF
.,TRBV28,.,TRBJ2-1,TGTGCCAGCAGTTACCAAATCACGGGGATCGGGCAGTTCTTC,CASSYQITGIGQFF